This T cell receptor beta chain was found in a study of tumor and adjacent non-tumor tissue in lung cancer. Study-level background: Patients comprised approximately eleven adenocarcinoma, 2 squamous cell carcinoma and 1 small cell lung cancer. Samples averaged about 4.3 million productive TCRbeta reads each.

Whole-study findings and limits: Patients with more diverse tumor TCRs had worse survival. Compared with tumor, normal lung showed significantly lower TCR diversity.

Three rounds of nested PCR, following a modified ARM-PCR protocol, produced the TCRbeta library. TCRdb re-analysed the multiplex PCR reads in MiXCR, keeping a single row per CDR3 protein. The top ten clones hold around 13% of a sample with 100,000 to 150,000 distinct CDR3 sequences, approximately 66% of them seen once. This clonotype has only one observation. Its antigen remains unknown. This may be a read error, as it is one base from a much larger clone. The template was RNA from unsorted bulk tissue. V lost 5 bases and J lost 6, with 8 bases in between. The germline V gene encodes CDR1 SGHVS and CDR2 FQNEAQ. The CDR3 is made up of 12 amino acids.

Specimen: lung tumor tissue. The clonotype comes from a man aged 30 to 45 with non-small cell lung cancer. V and J are TRBV7-8 and TRBJ2-1; no clear D. The CDR3 DNA is TGTGCCAGCAGCAATCCACGCAATGAGCAGTTCTTC. Residues: CASSNPRNEQFF.